These 23 T cell receptor beta chains share one sample of origin, sequenced in a study of cytomegalovirus exposure and HLA in healthy donors. This table comes from immunoSEQ multiplex PCR, and its TCRdb copy is limited to in-frame clones, with some not included. This repertoire shows tens of thousands of clones, around 97% found once; its top ten account for 10%. Source material: PBMCs. These receptors all come from a man aged 25 to 40 in good health and CMV-seropositive.

The rearrangement links TRBV27 to TRBJ1-2; possibly TRBD1 for D (5 bases). The CDR3 has 16 amino acids. V shed 5 bases and J shed 2 bases, with 18 bases lying between them. CDR1 and CDR2 (germline): MNHEY, SMNVEV (reference sequence). The CDR3 DNA reads as TGTGCCAGCAGTAGGTGGAGGGGCAGCTCCAACTATGGCTACACCTTC. It is translated as CASSRWRGSSNYGYTF.

The chain recombines TRBV7-2 with TRBJ2-3, with 7 bases aligning to TRBD1. CDR1 SGHTA and CDR2 FQGNSA come from the germline V gene. The ends lost 5 bases at V and 0 bases at J; junction bases unmatched: 8. The length of the CDR3 is 16 residues. The CDR3 loop reads CASSARQGGSTDTQYF. The DNA of the CDR3 is TGTGCCAGCAGCGCAAGACAGGGTGGTAGCACAGATACGCAGTATTTT. Filled out from reference TRBV7-2 and TRBJ2-3, the complete variable domain reads GAGVSQSPSNKVTEKGKDVELRCDPISGHTALYWYRQSLGQGLEFLIYFQGNSAPDKSGLPSDRFSAERTGGSVSTLTIQRTQQEDSAVYLCASSARQGGSTDTQYFGPGTRLTVL.

Worth noting for this clone: Other DNA sequences in the same sample also yield this CDR3. The chain combines TRBV13 with TRBJ2-3; TRBD1 agrees at 9 bases. There are 13 residues in the CDR3. Germline V gives CDR1 PRHDT, CDR2 FYEKMQ (reference sequence). V trimming: 5 bases; J trimming: 8 bases; junction bases outside the gene matches: 5. CDR3 protein: CASSPDRGGTQYF. The CDR3 DNA reads TGTGCCAGCAGCCCGGACAGGGGTGGTACGCAGTATTTT.

As DNA, the CDR3 is TGTGCCAGCAGCCGGGACAGGGCCAATAGCAATCAGCCCCAGCATTTT. Translation gives CASSRDRANSNQPQHF. The V gene is TRBV4-2, the J gene TRBJ1-5; 9 bases line up with TRBD1. With V trimmed by 4 bases and J by 0 bases, 4 bases remained unmatched. Germline V lookup: CDR1 LGHNA, CDR2 YNFKEQ. The CDR3 runs to 16 residues.

This clone was counted a single time. The chain employs TRBV9 and TRBJ2-7; 7 bases fit TRBD2. Per germline, CDR1 SGDLS and CDR2 YYNGEE. Trimming cost V 2 bases and J 5 bases; bases outside gene matches: 7. The CDR3 sequence is 14 residues long. Here the CDR3 DNA reads TGTGCCAGCAGCGTCAGCGGGACCCCCCACGAGCAGTACTTC. It encodes CASSVSGTPHEQYF.

The chain is built from TRBV28 and TRBJ1-5; 9 positions match TRBD1. The CDR3 is 16 residues long. CDR1 is MDHEN and CDR2 is SYDVKM in the germline V gene. Trimming took 6 bases from V and 11 from J; bases not matched to a gene: 17. CDR3 loop: CASRGATGGTSRAQHF. The CDR3 coding sequence is TGTGCCAGCAGGGGGGCTACAGGGGGCACAAGCCGGGCCCAGCATTTT.

V gene TRBV5-4 combines with J gene TRBJ2-3; 12 bases agree with TRBD2. V was clipped by 3 bases and J by 4 bases; unmatched bases: 6. CDR1 is SGHNT, CDR2 YYREEE, per germline (reference sequence). The CDR3 runs 16 residues. The CDR3 reads CASSSVGLAGSDTQYF. In nucleotides, the CDR3 is TGTGCCAGCAGCTCCGTAGGACTAGCGGGATCAGATACGCAGTATTTT.

The chain carries TRBV29-1 and TRBJ2-1, with TRBD1 matching 10 bases. The CDR3 loop spans 14 amino acids. Losses at the gene ends were 6 bases for V and 1 base for J; bases not matched to a gene: 3. CDR1 and CDR2 (germline): SQVTM, ANQGSEA. The CDR3 protein is CSVAGQGSYNEQFF. The CDR3 region has the DNA TGCAGCGTGGCGGGACAGGGGTCCTACAATGAGCAGTTCTTC.

The chain recombines TRBV27 with TRBJ1-4; D is perhaps TRBD1 (5 bases). This CDR3 has 16 amino acids. Trimming cost V 6 bases and J 4 bases, with 18 bases left between them. Germline assignment: CDR1 MNHEY and CDR2 SMNVEV (reference sequence). The CDR3 coding sequence is TGTGCCAGCAGGGGCCTTCGGAGGGGACTTAATGAAAAACTGTTTTTT. Its protein product is CASRGLRRGLNEKLFF.

The chain carries TRBV7-3 and TRBJ2-3, with TRBD2 matching over 16 bases. V gave up 5 bases and J gave up 0 bases; unmatched junction bases: 8. CDR1 and CDR2 (germline): SGHTA, FQGTGA. This CDR3 is built from 19 residues. As DNA, the CDR3 is TGTGCCAGCAGCCGGTGGGGGACTAGCGGGAGGGCAAGCACAGATACGCAGTATTTT. Encoded protein: CASSRWGTSGRASTDTQYF.

This chain connects TRBV7-9 to TRBJ1-2, with 8 bases fitting TRBD1. Unmatched junction bases numbered 14, after V lost 5 bases and J lost 3 bases. The CDR3 totals 17 residues. CDR1 is SEHNR, CDR2 FQNEAQ, per germline (reference sequence). The DNA for the CDR3 is TGTGCCAGCAGCACTAATTCTCAGGGGGCGGTGCACTATGGCTACACCTTC. This gives the protein CASSTNSQGAVHYGYTF.

The rearrangement uses TRBV7-9 and TRBJ2-5; D gene ambiguous. Trimming removed 1 base at V and 2 bases at J, with 8 bases between. This CDR3 has 14 residues. CDR1 and CDR2 (germline): SEHNR, FQNEAQ (reference sequence). The CDR3 spells CASSLGTVQETQYF. DNA of the CDR3: TGTGCCAGCAGCTTAGGAACAGTGCAAGAGACCCAGTACTTC. The variable domain in full, completed from reference TRBV7-9 and TRBJ2-5, reads DTGVSQNPRHKITKRGQNVTFRCDPISEHNRLYWYRQTLGQGPEFLTYFQNEAQLEKSRLLSDRFSAERPKGSFSTLEIQRTEQGDSAMYLCASSLGTVQETQYFGPGTRLLVL.

The V and J genes are TRBV11-2 and TRBJ2-7, with a weak D call TRBD1 (6 bases). V was shortened by 5 bases and J by 6 bases, with 14 bases between the two germline ends. This CDR3 region has 13 residues. The V gene's germline CDR1 is SGHAT and CDR2 FQNNGV. This CDR3 is CASSPWTVGEQYF. The CDR3 DNA follows: TGTGCCAGCAGCCCCTGGACAGTGGGCGAGCAGTACTTC.

The V gene is TRBV28, the J gene TRBJ1-1; D perhaps matches TRBD1 (6 bases). The V and J ends lost 6 bases and 4 bases respectively, with 15 bases between them. CDR3 length equals 14 residues. Germline lookup yields CDR1 MDHEN and CDR2 SYDVKM. CDR3 sequence reads: CASSRLTGRTEAFF. For the CDR3, the DNA is TGTGCCAGCAGCCGTCTCACAGGGCGCACTGAAGCTTTCTTT.

This rearrangement joins TRBV19 to TRBJ2-6, with D unclear. Trimming removed 3 bases at V and 0 bases at J, with 15 bases between. The germline gives CDR1 LNHDA, CDR2 SQIVND (reference sequence). The CDR3 extends over 18 amino acids. The DNA for the CDR3 is TGTGCCAGTAGTATTATCTCCCTCCCCAGCTCTGGGGCCAACGTCCTGACTTTC. Its protein is CASSIISLPSSGANVLTF.

The rearrangement joins TRBV7-2 to TRBJ2-3; D might be TRBD2 (6 bases). V lost 4 bases, J lost 4 bases, and 15 bases lay in between. The CDR3 is 15 residues long. Germline V gene data show CDR1 as SGHTA and CDR2 as FQGNSA. The CDR3 DNA is TGTGCCAGCAGCTATGTAGGAGGGGTCGCAGATACGCAGTATTTT. Protein sequence: CASSYVGGVADTQYF.

The chain uses TRBV5-1 and TRBJ2-3; 8 nucleotides line up with TRBD2. The germline CDR1 and CDR2 sequences are SGHRS and YFSETQ. V lost 4 bases, J lost 2 bases, and 6 bases stayed unmatched. The CDR3 totals 15 residues. The CDR3 here is CASSRRAGDTDTQYF. CDR3 nucleotides: TGCGCCAGCAGCCGAAGAGCGGGGGACACAGATACGCAGTATTTT.

J is TRBJ2-3 and V is TRBV5-4; 9 bases fit TRBD1. Trimming cost V 3 bases and J 5 bases; bases outside gene matches: 7. The V gene's germline CDR1 is SGHNT and CDR2 YYREEE (reference sequence). The CDR3 extends over 15 amino acids. In nucleotides, the CDR3 is TGTGCCAGCAGCTCGACAGGGGGGAGGGAAGATACGCAGTATTTT. Translation gives CASSSTGGREDTQYF. The variable domain in full, with the rest retrieved from reference TRBV5-4 and TRBJ2-3, is ETGVTQSPTHLIKTRGQQVTLRCSSQSGHNTVSWYQQALGQGPQFIFQYYREEENGRGNFPPRFSGLQFPNYSSELNVNALELDDSALYLCASSSTGGREDTQYFGPGTRLTVL.

J is TRBJ2-1 and V is TRBV6-5; tentative D call: TRBD1 (5 bases). CDR3 length: 12 amino acids. With 2 bases removed from V and 15 bases from J, the gap between germline ends came to 14 bases. The germline gives CDR1 MNHEY, CDR2 SVGAGI. The CDR3: CASSYRQGRVFF. The DNA of the CDR3 is TGTGCCAGCAGTTACCGCCAGGGAAGGGTGTTCTTC.

The gene calls are TRBV7-9 and TRBJ2-7, with 8 bases lining up with TRBD2. The germline V gene encodes CDR1 SEHNR and CDR2 FQNEAQ (reference sequence). The CDR3 has 13 amino acids. The trim removed 5 bases at V and 3 bases at J, leaving 3 bases unmatched. This CDR3 is CASSQAGGYEQYF. The CDR3 nucleotides read TGTGCCAGCAGCCAGGCGGGGGGCTACGAGCAGTACTTC.

Only one count was recorded for this clone. This chain uses TRBV7-2 with TRBJ1-5, with 8 bases aligning to TRBD1. V lost 4 bases to trimming and J lost 6 bases; unmatched junction nucleotides: 8. The CDR3 loop spans 15 amino acids. Germline CDR1 is SGHTA and CDR2 is FQGNSA. This CDR3 reads CASSSGQGRSQPQHF. As DNA, the CDR3 is TGTGCCAGCAGCTCCGGACAGGGAAGGAGTCAGCCCCAGCATTTT.

The V gene is TRBV11-2, the J gene TRBJ2-7; TRBD1 agrees at 7 bases. This CDR3 spans 14 amino acids. The trim removed 1 base at V and 1 base at J, leaving 1 base unmatched. The germline gives CDR1 SGHAT, CDR2 FQNNGV. CDR3: CASSLVGQSYEQYF. The CDR3 DNA is TGTGCCAGCAGCTTAGTGGGACAGTCCTACGAGCAGTACTTC.

V and J are TRBV9 and TRBJ1-4; 7 nucleotides align to TRBD1. Looked up from germline, CDR1 is SGDLS and CDR2 is YYNGEE. The CDR3 sequence is 16 residues long. Losses at the gene ends were 3 bases for V and 6 bases for J; bases not matched to a gene: 11. CDR3 sequence: CASSAYRQGRDEKLFF. For the CDR3, the DNA is TGTGCCAGCAGCGCGTACAGACAGGGTCGGGATGAAAAACTGTTTTTT.